The 10 T cell receptor beta chains listed next were all sequenced from one sample in a study of CD8 T cells in Susac syndrome. Reverse transcription of roughly 0.5 to 1 ug RNA was performed with random hexamers. TCRdb redid the calling of the immunoSEQ multiplex PCR reads with MiXCR, one entry per CDR3 protein. The data contain 200,000 to 250,000 distinct CDR3 sequences, 92% of them singletons. The sequenced sample was CD8+ T cells from PBMCs. The receptors shown here come from a human donor with multiple sclerosis.

CDR3 amino acids: CASSYSESGRVYTGELFF. The CDR3 region has the DNA TGTGCCAGCAGTTACTCAGAGTCTGGCAGGGTGTACACCGGGGAGCTGTTTTTT. The chain links TRBV6-5 to TRBJ2-2, with a tentative D call TRBD1 (5 bases). Between the trimmed V and J ends, which lost 0 bases and 3 bases, there was a span of 17 bases. CDR3 length equals 18 residues. CDR1 and CDR2 (germline): MNHEY, SVGAGI.

The rearrangement joins TRBV6-1 to TRBJ2-4, with D perhaps matching TRBD1 (6 bases). Trimming removed 8 bases at V and 6 bases at J, with 11 bases between. The CDR3 sequence is 12 residues long. Germline CDR1 and CDR2: MNHNS and SASEGT. The CDR3 DNA reads TGTGCCAGCTCTGCAGGGGTAAACATTCAGTACTTC. Its translation: CASSAGVNIQYF.

The rearrangement links TRBV4-3 to TRBJ2-3; D unclear. The CDR3 runs 17 residues. Germline V gene data show CDR1 as LGHNA and CDR2 as YSLEER. V lost 0 bases and J 2 bases, leaving 15 bases between the germline ends. The CDR3, as DNA: TGCGCCAGCAGCCAAGATAAGACGACACAACTCACAGATACGCAGTATTTT. Protein sequence: CASSQDKTTQLTDTQYF.

The chain combines TRBV13 with TRBJ1-2; 7 nucleotides line up with TRBD1. J was trimmed by 1 base and V by 4 bases; bases with no gene match: 12. Germline CDR1 is PRHDT and CDR2 is FYEKMQ (reference sequence). This CDR3 is 17 amino acids long. The CDR3 loop reads CASSSTGEIDLNYGYTF. The CDR3 nucleotides read TGTGCCAGCAGCTCTACAGGGGAGATAGACCTTAACTATGGCTACACCTTC. The variable domain in full, completed from reference TRBV13 and TRBJ1-2, reads AAGVIQSPRHLIKEKRETATLKCYPIPRHDTVYWYQQGPGQDPQFLISFYEKMQSDKGSIPDRFSAQQFSDYHSELNMSSLELGDSALYFCASSSTGEIDLNYGYTFGSGTRLTVV.

This CDR3 reads CATLFGGSTEAFF. As DNA, the CDR3 is TGTGCCACATTATTTGGGGGTAGCACTGAAGCTTTCTTT. This chain uses TRBV13 with TRBJ1-1; D might be TRBD1 (5 bases). Germline V lookup: CDR1 PRHDT, CDR2 FYEKMQ (reference sequence). V gave up 10 bases and J gave up 4 bases, with 16 bases separating them. This CDR3 is built from 13 residues. The complete variable domain, with remaining parts taken from reference TRBV13 and TRBJ1-1, reads AAGVIQSPRHLIKEKRETATLKCYPIPRHDTVYWYQQGPGQDPQFLISFYEKMQSDKGSIPDRFSAQQFSDYHSELNMSSLELGDSALYFCATLFGGSTEAFFGQGTRLTVV.

The chain links TRBV30 to TRBJ1-2; D uncertain. Germline CDR1 is GTSNPN and CDR2 is SVGIG (reference sequence). CDR3 length equals 13 residues. With 5 bases removed from V and 2 bases from J, the gap between germline ends came to 12 bases. The CDR3 sequence: CAWWIYGNYGYTF. In DNA, the CDR3 is TGTGCCTGGTGGATCTACGGGAACTATGGCTACACCTTC.

J is TRBJ2-5 and V is TRBV7-9; TRBD1 or TRBD2 may be the D gene (5 bases each). The CDR3 length is 15 residues. Trimming pared 10 bases from V and 0 bases from J, leaving 18 bases between. From germline, CDR1 is SEHNR and CDR2 FQNEAQ (reference sequence). In DNA form, the CDR3 reads TGTGCCACACCCCGCGGAGAGGGGTACCAAGAGACCCAGTACTTC. Its translation is CATPRGEGYQETQYF.

In its sample, this clonotype was seen once. Written as DNA, the CDR3 is TGTGCCAGCAGTTGGGGGCCTAGCTTGACAGATACGCAGTATTTT. Amino acids: CASSWGPSLTDTQYF. The V and J genes are TRBV12-3 or TRBV12-4 and TRBJ2-3, with a possible D match to TRBD1 (6 bases). The CDR3 runs 15 residues. Trimming left V 4 bases short and J 3 bases short, with 14 bases between.

The chain uses TRBV5-4 and TRBJ2-3; 7 bases align to TRBD2. Germline loops: CDR1 SGHNT, CDR2 YYREEE (reference sequence). J lost 4 bases, V lost 6 bases, and 8 bases had no gene match. This CDR3 contains 14 residues. The CDR3 bases are TGTGCCAGCATCGAAGCGGGGTTGGCAGATACGCAGTATTTT. Encoded protein: CASIEAGLADTQYF.

The rearrangement uses TRBV30 and TRBJ1-2, with 7 nucleotides matching TRBD1. J gave up 6 bases and V 2 bases, and 9 bases lay outside the gene matches. Germline loops: CDR1 GTSNPN, CDR2 SVGIG (reference sequence). The CDR3 sequence is 14 residues long. CDR3 DNA: TGTGCCTGGAGTCTGACAGGGAGTTGGGATGGCTACACCTTC. This translates into CAWSLTGSWDGYTF.